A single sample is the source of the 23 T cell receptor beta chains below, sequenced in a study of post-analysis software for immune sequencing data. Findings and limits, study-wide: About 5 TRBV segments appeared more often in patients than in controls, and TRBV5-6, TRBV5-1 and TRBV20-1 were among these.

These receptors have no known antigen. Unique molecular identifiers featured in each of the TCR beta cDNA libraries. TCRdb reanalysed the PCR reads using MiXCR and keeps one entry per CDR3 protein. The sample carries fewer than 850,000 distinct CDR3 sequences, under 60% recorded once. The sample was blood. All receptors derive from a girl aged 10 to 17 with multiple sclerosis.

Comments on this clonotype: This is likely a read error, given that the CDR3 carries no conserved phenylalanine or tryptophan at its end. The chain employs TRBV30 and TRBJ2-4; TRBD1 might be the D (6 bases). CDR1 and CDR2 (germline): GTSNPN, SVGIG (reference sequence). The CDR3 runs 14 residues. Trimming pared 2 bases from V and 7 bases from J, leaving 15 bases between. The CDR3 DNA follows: TGTGCCTGGAGTCGGGGTCAGGGGTTGAACATTCAGTACTGC. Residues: CAWSRGQGLNIQYC.

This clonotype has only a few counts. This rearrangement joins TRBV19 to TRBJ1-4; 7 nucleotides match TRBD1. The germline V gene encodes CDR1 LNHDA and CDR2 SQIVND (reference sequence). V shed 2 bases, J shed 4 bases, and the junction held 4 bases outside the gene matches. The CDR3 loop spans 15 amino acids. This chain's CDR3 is CASSILGTDNEKLFF. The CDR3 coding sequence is TGTGCCAGTAGTATACTAGGGACAGATAATGAAAAACTGTTTTTT.

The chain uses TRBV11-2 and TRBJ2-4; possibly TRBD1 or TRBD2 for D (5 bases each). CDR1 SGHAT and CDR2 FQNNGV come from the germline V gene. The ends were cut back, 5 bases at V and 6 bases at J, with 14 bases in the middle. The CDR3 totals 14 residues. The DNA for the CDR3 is TGTGCCAGCAGCCCCAGGGAAGGAGGAAACATTCAGTACTTC. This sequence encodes CASSPREGGNIQYF.

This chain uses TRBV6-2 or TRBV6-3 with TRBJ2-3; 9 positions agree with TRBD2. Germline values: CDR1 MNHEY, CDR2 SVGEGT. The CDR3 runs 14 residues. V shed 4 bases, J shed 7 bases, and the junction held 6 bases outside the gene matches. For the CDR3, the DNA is TGTGCCAGCAGTTCAACCGGGACTAGCTATACGCAGTATTTT. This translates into CASSSTGTSYTQYF.

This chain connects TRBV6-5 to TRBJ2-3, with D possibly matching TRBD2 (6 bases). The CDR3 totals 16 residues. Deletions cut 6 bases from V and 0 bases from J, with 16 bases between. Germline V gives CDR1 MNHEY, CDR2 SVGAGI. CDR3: CASSRELKYSTDTQYF. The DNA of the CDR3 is TGTGCCAGCAGCCGGGAGCTAAAATATAGCACAGATACGCAGTATTTT.

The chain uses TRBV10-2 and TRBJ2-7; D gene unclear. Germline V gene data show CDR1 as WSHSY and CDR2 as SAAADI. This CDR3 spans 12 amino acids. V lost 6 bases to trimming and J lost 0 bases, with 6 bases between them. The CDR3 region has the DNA TGCGCCAGCAGGGACGCCTCCTACGAGCAGTACTTC. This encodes CASRDASYEQYF.

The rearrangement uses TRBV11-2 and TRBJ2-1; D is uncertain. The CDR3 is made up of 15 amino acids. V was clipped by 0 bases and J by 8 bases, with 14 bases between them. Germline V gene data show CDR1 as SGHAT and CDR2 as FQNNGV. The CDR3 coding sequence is TGTGCCAGCAGCTTAGAAGAGTGGCTGGTCCATGAGCAGTTCTTC. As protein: CASSLEEWLVHEQFF.

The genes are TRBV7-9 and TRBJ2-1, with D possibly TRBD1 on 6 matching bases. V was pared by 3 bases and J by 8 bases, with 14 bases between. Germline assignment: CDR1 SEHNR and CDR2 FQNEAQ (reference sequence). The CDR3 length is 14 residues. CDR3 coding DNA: TGTGCCAGCAGCTTGACAGGATCCGTGGATGAGCAGTTCTTC. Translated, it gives CASSLTGSVDEQFF.

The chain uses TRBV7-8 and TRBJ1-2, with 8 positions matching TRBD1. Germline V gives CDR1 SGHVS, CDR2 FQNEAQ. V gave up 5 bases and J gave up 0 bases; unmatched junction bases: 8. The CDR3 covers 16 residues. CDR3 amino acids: CASSGTRTGPNYGYTF. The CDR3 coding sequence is TGTGCCAGCAGCGGTACCAGGACAGGGCCTAACTATGGCTACACCTTC. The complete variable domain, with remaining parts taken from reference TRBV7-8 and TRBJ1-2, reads GAGVSQSPRYKVAKRGQDVALRCDPISGHVSLFWYQQALGQGPEFLTYFQNEAQLDKSGLPSDRFFAERPEGSVSTLKIQRTQQEDSAVYLCASSGTRTGPNYGYTFGSGTRLTVV.

The CDR3 reads CSTPEQVNYGYTF. The DNA for the CDR3 is TGCAGTACTCCTGAACAAGTTAACTATGGCTACACCTTC. This chain links TRBV20-1 with TRBJ1-2, with D hard to call. This CDR3 comprises 13 residues. Between the trimmed V and J ends, which lost 8 bases and 1 base, there was a span of 14 bases. Germline-derived CDR1 and CDR2 are DFQATT and SNEGSKA (reference sequence).

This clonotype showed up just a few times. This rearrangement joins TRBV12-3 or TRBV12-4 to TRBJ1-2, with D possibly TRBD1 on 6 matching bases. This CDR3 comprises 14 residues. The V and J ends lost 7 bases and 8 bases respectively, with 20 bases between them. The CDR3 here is CASTPSSGALGYTF. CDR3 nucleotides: TGTGCCAGCACCCCCTCTTCGGGGGCGCTAGGCTACACCTTC.

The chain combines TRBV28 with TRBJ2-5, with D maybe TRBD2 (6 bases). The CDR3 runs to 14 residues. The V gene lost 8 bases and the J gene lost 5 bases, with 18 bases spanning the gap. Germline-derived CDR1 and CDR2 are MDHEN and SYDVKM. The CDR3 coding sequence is TGTGCCAGCGCAAGAAGGAGGGATGGGGAGACCCAGTACTTC. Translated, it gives CASARRRDGETQYF.

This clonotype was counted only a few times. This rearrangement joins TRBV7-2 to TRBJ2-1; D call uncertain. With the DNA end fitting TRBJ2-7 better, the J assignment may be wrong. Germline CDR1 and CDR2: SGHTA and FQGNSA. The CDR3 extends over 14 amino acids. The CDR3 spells CASSLVPGPLEQYF. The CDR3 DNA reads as TGTGCCAGCAGCTTAGTTCCGGGCCCGCTCGAGCAGTACTTC.

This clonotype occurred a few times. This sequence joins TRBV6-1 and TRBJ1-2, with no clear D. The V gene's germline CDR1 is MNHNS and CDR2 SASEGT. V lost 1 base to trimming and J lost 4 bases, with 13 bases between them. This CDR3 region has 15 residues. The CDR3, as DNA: TGTGCCAGCAGTGAAGAAATGCAGCTCGGCTATGGCTACACCTTC. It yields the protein CASSEEMQLGYGYTF.

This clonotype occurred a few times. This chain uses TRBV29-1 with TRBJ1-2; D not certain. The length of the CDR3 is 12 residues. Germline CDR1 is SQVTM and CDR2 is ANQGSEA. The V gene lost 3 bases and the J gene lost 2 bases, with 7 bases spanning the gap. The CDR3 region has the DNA TGCAGCGTTGATGTAGGGAACTATGGCTACACCTTC. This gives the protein CSVDVGNYGYTF. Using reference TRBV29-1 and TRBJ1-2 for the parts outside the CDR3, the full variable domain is SAVISQKPSRDICQRGTSLTIQCQVDSQVTMMFWYRQQPGQSLTLIATANQGSEATYESGFVIDKFPISRPNLTFSTLTVSNMSPEDSSIYLCSVDVGNYGYTFGSGTRLTVV.

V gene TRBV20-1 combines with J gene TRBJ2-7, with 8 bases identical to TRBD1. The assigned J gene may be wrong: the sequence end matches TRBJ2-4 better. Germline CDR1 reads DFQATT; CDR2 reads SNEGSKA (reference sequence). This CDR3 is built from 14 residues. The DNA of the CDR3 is TGCAGCAGTATAAGTTTGACAGGGGAAAACATTCAGTACTTC. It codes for CSSISLTGENIQYF.

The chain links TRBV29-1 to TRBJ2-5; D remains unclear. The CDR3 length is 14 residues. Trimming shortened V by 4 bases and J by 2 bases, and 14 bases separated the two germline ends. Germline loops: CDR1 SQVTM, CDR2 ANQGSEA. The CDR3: CSVVSIVWQETQYF. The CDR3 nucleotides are TGCAGCGTTGTTAGTATTGTCTGGCAAGAGACCCAGTACTTC. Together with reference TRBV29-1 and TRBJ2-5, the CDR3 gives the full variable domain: SAVISQKPSRDICQRGTSLTIQCQVDSQVTMMFWYRQQPGQSLTLIATANQGSEATYESGFVIDKFPISRPNLTFSTLTVSNMSPEDSSIYLCSVVSIVWQETQYFGPGTRLLVL.

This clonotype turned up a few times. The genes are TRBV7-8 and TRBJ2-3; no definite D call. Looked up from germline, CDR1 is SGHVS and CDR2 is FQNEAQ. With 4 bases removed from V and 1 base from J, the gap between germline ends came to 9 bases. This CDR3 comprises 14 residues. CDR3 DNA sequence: TGTGCCAGCAGCTCTAACGTGGGCACAGATACGCAGTATTTT. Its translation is CASSSNVGTDTQYF.

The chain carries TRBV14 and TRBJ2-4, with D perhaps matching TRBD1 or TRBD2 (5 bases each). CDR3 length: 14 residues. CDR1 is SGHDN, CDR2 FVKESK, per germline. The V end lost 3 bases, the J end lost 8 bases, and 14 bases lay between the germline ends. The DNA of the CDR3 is TGTGCCAGCAGCCATGGGGGACGGTCGGACATTCAGTACTTC. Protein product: CASSHGGRSDIQYF.

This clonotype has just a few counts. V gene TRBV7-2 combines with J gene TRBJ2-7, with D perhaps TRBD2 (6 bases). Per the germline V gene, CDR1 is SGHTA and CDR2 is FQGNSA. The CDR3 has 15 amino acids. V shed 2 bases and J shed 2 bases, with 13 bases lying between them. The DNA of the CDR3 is TGTGCCAGCAGCTTACCGGGAGCGACCCCCTACGAGCAGTACTTC. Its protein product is CASSLPGATPYEQYF.

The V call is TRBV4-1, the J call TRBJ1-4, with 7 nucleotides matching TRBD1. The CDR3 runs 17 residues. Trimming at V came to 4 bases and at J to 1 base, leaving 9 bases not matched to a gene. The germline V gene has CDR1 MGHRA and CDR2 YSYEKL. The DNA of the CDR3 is TGCGCCAGCAGCCTTACACAGGGGACGGGAACTAATGAAAAACTGTTTTTT. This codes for CASSLTQGTGTNEKLFF.

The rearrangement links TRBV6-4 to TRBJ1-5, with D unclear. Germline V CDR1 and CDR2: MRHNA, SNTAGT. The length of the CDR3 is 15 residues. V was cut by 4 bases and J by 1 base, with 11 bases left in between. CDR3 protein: CASSVAWGSNQPQHF. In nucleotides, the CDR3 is TGTGCCAGCAGTGTGGCCTGGGGAAGCAATCAGCCCCAGCATTTT.

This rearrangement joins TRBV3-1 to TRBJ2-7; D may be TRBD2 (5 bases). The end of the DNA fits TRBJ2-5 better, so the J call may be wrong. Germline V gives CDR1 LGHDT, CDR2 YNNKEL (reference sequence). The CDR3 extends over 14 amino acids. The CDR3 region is CASSLARVGKTQYF. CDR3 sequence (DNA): TGTGCCAGCAGCCTAGCGCGGGTGGGGAAGACCCAGTACTTC.